These 26 T cell receptor beta chains came from one sample sequenced in a study of OX40 agonist ivuxolimab in advanced cancers. Libraries were prepared by immunoSEQ multiplex PCR; TCRdb keeps only in-frame clonotypes and omits some of them. The table has tens of thousands of clones, around 87% seen once; the top ten hold approximately 0.3%. The sequencing used CD4+ or CD8+ T cells sorted from blood, collected in a trial of the OX40 agonist ivuxolimab. The receptor set was obtained from an adult with an advanced solid tumor such as melanoma, head and neck, liver or kidney cancer.

V gene TRBV27 combines with J gene TRBJ1-5; 7 nucleotides line up with TRBD1. This CDR3 has 16 amino acids. Germline CDR1 and CDR2: MNHEY and SMNVEV (reference sequence). Germline trimming cut 5 bases from V and 1 base from J; bases unmatched to any gene: 8. The DNA of the CDR3 is TGTGCCAGCAGTCAAAGACAGGGTAAGAGCAATCAGCCCCAGCATTTT. This gives the protein CASSQRQGKSNQPQHF.

In its sample, this clone was seen once. The chain couples TRBV19 to TRBJ2-5; D may be TRBD1 (5 bases). The CDR3 loop spans 13 amino acids. Between the trimmed V and J ends, which lost 9 bases and 5 bases, there was a span of 16 bases. Looked up from germline, CDR1 is LNHDA and CDR2 is SQIVND (reference sequence). CDR3 sequence reads: CASSMDTSETQYF. Written as DNA, the CDR3 is TGTGCCAGCTCCATGGACACGTCGGAGACCCAGTACTTC.

The chain recombines TRBV15 with TRBJ1-5, with TRBD1 matching over 7 bases. Trimming cost V 4 bases and J 7 bases; bases outside gene matches: 7. The CDR3 consists of 14 residues. Germline V gene data show CDR1 as LNHNV and CDR2 as YYDKDF (reference sequence). The CDR3 spells CATSNDRVFQPQHF. CDR3 DNA sequence: TGTGCCACCAGCAACGACAGGGTGTTCCAGCCCCAGCATTTT.

Comment on this clone: Germline and junction disagree at one end, which may indicate a read error. The CDR3 nucleotides are TGTGCCAGCTCACCAGGGACCGGGTATAGTTCACCCCTCCACTTT. It specifies CASSPGTGYSSPLHF. V is TRBV18 and J is TRBJ1-6, with D perhaps TRBD1 (5 bases). This CDR3 has 15 residues. CDR1 and CDR2 from the germline V gene are KGHSH and LQKENI.

This sequence joins TRBV21-1 and TRBJ1-5; the DNA was not used to check the table's D call, TRBD1. TRBV21-1 is tagged as a pseudogene. The CDR3 consists of 19 residues. The CDR3 sequence is CASSKNFRGREKSNQPQHF. As DNA, the CDR3 is TGTGCCAGCAGCAAAAACTTCAGGGGGCGCGAAAAGAGCAATCAGCCCCAGCATTTT.

This chain joins TRBV7-2 and TRBJ2-3, with 8 bases that match TRBD2. Trimming at V came to 2 bases and at J to 2 bases, leaving 9 bases not matched to a gene. The CDR3 runs 17 residues. The germline V gene has CDR1 SGHTA and CDR2 FQGNSA. The CDR3 here is CASSLRRGAFITDTQYF. The CDR3 DNA follows: TGTGCCAGCAGCTTACGGCGGGGGGCTTTCATCACAGATACGCAGTATTTT.

Details on this clone: Within the sample, other DNA sequences also encode this same CDR3. The chain couples TRBV5-1 to TRBJ1-1, with D possibly being TRBD1 (5 bases). The ends were cut back, 4 bases at V and 4 bases at J, with 14 bases in the middle. Per germline, CDR1 SGHRS and CDR2 YFSETQ. The CDR3 contains 14 residues. CDR3 bases: TGCGCCAGCAGCACCTCGGGGCAGGGCACTGAAGCTTTCTTT. Residues: CASSTSGQGTEAFF.

This chain connects TRBV5-1 to TRBJ2-1; perhaps TRBD2 as D (5 bases). The CDR3 sequence is 15 residues long. With 4 bases removed from V and 7 bases from J, the gap between germline ends came to 18 bases. The germline V gene encodes CDR1 SGHRS and CDR2 YFSETQ. The CDR3 is CASSPNRLRSNEQFF. The CDR3 DNA reads TGCGCCAGCAGCCCCAACCGACTAAGGAGTAATGAGCAGTTCTTC. Full variable domain (remainder filled in from reference TRBV5-1 and TRBJ2-1): KAGVTQTPRYLIKTRGQQVTLSCSPISGHRSVSWYQQTPGQGLQFLFEYFSETQRNKGNFPGRFSGRQFSNSRSEMNVSTLELGDSALYLCASSPNRLRSNEQFFGPGTRLTVL.

The J gene is TRBJ2-5, the V gene TRBV7-6; 7 bases fit TRBD2. The junction had 11 bases not matched to a gene; V was cut back by 5 bases and J by 2 bases. CDR3 length: 16 residues. In germline, CDR1 is SGHVS, CDR2 FNYEAQ. In DNA form, the CDR3 reads TGTGCCAGCAGCCGCCAGCCAGCGGGAAGACAAGAGACCCAGTACTTC. Its translation: CASSRQPAGRQETQYF.

This chain links TRBV28 with TRBJ2-3; perhaps TRBD1 as D (6 bases). CDR3 length: 15 amino acids. CDR1 is MDHEN, CDR2 SYDVKM, per germline. The ends were cut back, 4 bases at V and 1 base at J, with 12 bases in the middle. Written as DNA, the CDR3 is TGTGCCAGCAGTTCAATGGACAGTCGCACAGATACGCAGTATTTT. Translated, it gives CASSSMDSRTDTQYF.

This clone has a handful of counts. V usage is TRBV2 and J usage is TRBJ2-7; D is uncertain. This CDR3 has 13 amino acids. With 4 bases removed from V and 2 bases from J, the gap between germline ends came to 9 bases. The germline CDR1 and CDR2 sequences are SNHLY and FYNNEI. The CDR3: CASSATRTYEQYV. The DNA for the CDR3 is TGTGCCAGCAGTGCGACACGCACCTACGAGCAGTACGTC.

J is TRBJ2-1 and V is TRBV7-3, with TRBD1 matching 8 bases. The CDR3 has 15 residues. J gave up 4 bases and V 3 bases, and 5 bases lay outside the gene matches. Germline assignment: CDR1 SGHTA and CDR2 FQGTGA. CDR3 DNA sequence: TGTGCCAGCAGCTTCGACAGGGGCAAGTACAATGAGCAGTTCTTC. Translating it yields CASSFDRGKYNEQFF.

The chain recombines TRBV28 with TRBJ1-1, with 9 bases identical to TRBD1. The V gene's germline CDR1 is MDHEN and CDR2 SYDVKM. This CDR3 has 13 amino acids. V shed 2 bases, J shed 11 bases, and the junction held 6 bases outside the gene matches. CDR3 protein: CASSLTGGFRAFF. For the CDR3, the DNA is TGTGCCAGCAGTTTAACAGGGGGCTTCCGGGCTTTCTTT.

The chain carries TRBV7-9 and TRBJ1-1; D remains ambiguous. Germline V gene lookup returns CDR1 SEHNR and CDR2 FQNEAQ (reference sequence). The CDR3 length is 14 residues. Trimming took 1 base from V and 6 from J, leaving 12 bases between them. The CDR3: CASSLEVRFSEAFF. CDR3 nucleotides: TGTGCCAGCAGCTTAGAGGTCCGGTTTTCTGAAGCTTTCTTT. Full variable domain (missing parts from reference TRBV7-9 and TRBJ1-1): DTGVSQNPRHKITKRGQNVTFRCDPISEHNRLYWYRQTLGQGPEFLTYFQNEAQLEKSRLLSDRFSAERPKGSFSTLEIQRTEQGDSAMYLCASSLEVRFSEAFFGQGTRLTVV.

The CDR3 region has the DNA TGTGCCAGCAGACGTAGCGGGGGGATCTACAATGAGCAGTTCTTC. As protein: CASRRSGGIYNEQFF. The chain recombines TRBV7-2 with TRBJ2-1, with 10 bases aligning to TRBD2. The CDR3 loop spans 15 amino acids. The ends lost 6 bases at V and 3 bases at J; junction bases unmatched: 5. Looked up from germline, CDR1 is SGHTA and CDR2 is FQGNSA.

The chain employs TRBV11-3 and TRBJ2-1, with TRBD2 matching 7 bases. The trim removed 2 bases at V and 6 bases at J, leaving 7 bases unmatched. This CDR3 is built from 15 residues. CDR1 SGHNT and CDR2 YENEEA come from the germline V gene. The CDR3 spells CASSLSGTKVNEQFF. In DNA form, the CDR3 reads TGTGCCAGCAGCTTAAGCGGGACCAAAGTCAATGAGCAGTTCTTC. Supplemented by reference TRBV11-3 and TRBJ2-1, the full variable domain reads EAGVVQSPRYKIIEKKQPVAFWCNPISGHNTLYWYLQNLGQGPELLIRYENEEAVDDSQLPKDRFSAERLKGVDSTLKIQPAELGDSAVYLCASSLSGTKVNEQFFGPGTRLTVL.

V is TRBV19 and J is TRBJ1-2, with 8 positions matching TRBD1. The V gene end was trimmed by 4 bases and the J gene end by 7 bases; junction bases not matched to a gene: 8. The CDR3 contains 14 residues. Germline-derived CDR1 and CDR2 are LNHDA and SQIVND (reference sequence). CDR3 nucleotide sequence: TGTGCCAGTAGTAAAGGCCAGGGGGCGGGTGGCTACACCTTC. It codes for CASSKGQGAGGYTF.

The chain combines TRBV19 with TRBJ1-2, with 7 bases that match TRBD1. J was trimmed by 8 bases and V by 5 bases; bases with no gene match: 14. The CDR3 sequence is 15 residues long. The germline CDR1 and CDR2 sequences are LNHDA and SQIVND (reference sequence). CDR3 in DNA: TGTGCCAGTAGTCGACAGGGCACCCTGGGGGAAGGCTACACCTTC. Amino acids: CASSRQGTLGEGYTF.

The chain employs TRBV7-8 and TRBJ2-1; 9 positions agree with TRBD2. There are 16 residues in the CDR3. Per germline, CDR1 SGHVS and CDR2 FQNEAQ. The trim removed 0 bases at V and 13 bases at J, leaving 13 bases unmatched. The DNA of the CDR3 is TGTGCCAGCAGCTTAGCGCGGGCTAGCGGGACCGCTTATCAGTTCTTC. Protein sequence: CASSLARASGTAYQFF.

The chain links TRBV28 to TRBJ1-1, with TRBD1 matching over 7 bases. The J segment lost 4 bases and the V segment lost 2 bases, leaving 7 bases of the junction unmatched. The CDR3 is made up of 15 amino acids. The germline V gene has CDR1 MDHEN and CDR2 SYDVKM. Here the CDR3 DNA reads TGTGCCAGCAGTTTAAGGTCACCAGGGGGCACTGAAGCTTTCTTT. Its protein product is CASSLRSPGGTEAFF.

The chain carries TRBV30 and TRBJ2-2; 8 bases align to TRBD1. Losses at the gene ends were 5 bases for V and 4 bases for J; bases not matched to a gene: 12. CDR3 size: 16 residues. Germline V gene data show CDR1 as GTSNPN and CDR2 as SVGIG (reference sequence). In DNA, the CDR3 is TGTGCCTGGGCCAACCCCGGGACAGGAACCACCGGGGAGCTGTTTTTT. Amino acid sequence: CAWANPGTGTTGELFF.

This clone appeared once. The chain links TRBV2 to TRBJ2-2; D gene unclear. Trimming left V 6 bases short and J 4 bases short, with 15 bases between. The germline CDR1 and CDR2 sequences are SNHLY and FYNNEI. The CDR3 loop spans 15 amino acids. This chain's CDR3 is CASRDGSFGTGELFF. The CDR3 region has the DNA TGTGCCAGCAGGGACGGTAGCTTCGGCACCGGGGAGCTGTTTTTT.

The chain carries TRBV6-5 and TRBJ1-1, with 7 bases fitting TRBD1. V shed 6 bases and J 2 bases; nucleotides not matched to a gene: 6. CDR3 length: 14 residues. CDR1 MNHEY and CDR2 SVGAGI come from the germline V gene. This CDR3 is CASSIDRANTEAFF. CDR3 coding DNA: TGTGCCAGCAGCATCGACAGGGCCAACACTGAAGCTTTCTTT.

The chain has TRBV9 and TRBJ2-3, with TRBD2 matching over 7 bases. The V segment lost 4 bases and the J segment 6 bases; nucleotides outside the gene matches: 11. Germline CDR1 is SGDLS and CDR2 is YYNGEE. The length of the CDR3 is 15 residues. This CDR3 is CASSLRPGGFDTQYF. In DNA, the CDR3 is TGTGCCAGCAGCTTGAGGCCGGGAGGATTCGATACGCAGTATTTT.

J is TRBJ1-2 and V is TRBV7-6, with 9 bases fitting TRBD1. The CDR3 totals 15 residues. V trimming: 1 base; J trimming: 10 bases; junction bases outside the gene matches: 10. In germline, CDR1 is SGHVS, CDR2 FNYEAQ. The CDR3 loop reads CASSLGLNRGQVYTF. CDR3 coding DNA: TGTGCCAGCAGCTTAGGGTTGAACAGGGGGCAGGTCTACACCTTC.

The rearrangement joins TRBV2 to TRBJ2-3, with 10 bases lining up with TRBD1. The germline V gene has CDR1 SNHLY and CDR2 FYNNEI. The V segment lost 7 bases and the J segment 1 base; nucleotides outside the gene matches: 5. The CDR3 loop spans 15 amino acids. This CDR3 reads CASIRQGARTDTQYF. The CDR3 DNA sequence: TGTGCCAGCATTCGACAGGGGGCGCGCACAGATACGCAGTATTTT.